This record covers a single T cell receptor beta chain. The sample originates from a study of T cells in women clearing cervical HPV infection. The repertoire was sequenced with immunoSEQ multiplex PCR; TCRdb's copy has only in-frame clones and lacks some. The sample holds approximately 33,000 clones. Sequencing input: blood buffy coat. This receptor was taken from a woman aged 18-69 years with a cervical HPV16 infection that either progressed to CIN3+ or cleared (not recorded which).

The CDR3 loop is CASSLNRVPEAFF. The DNA read from the CDR3 is TGTGCCAGCAGCTTAAACAGGGTACCTGAA. The chain employs TRBV5-4 and TRBJ1-1; D may be TRBD1 (6 bases). The read terminates 3 residues ahead of where the CDR3 ends, so the germline J gene completes it. CDR1 and CDR2 (germline): SGHNT, YYREEE (reference sequence). The CDR3 spans 13 residues. The V end lost 2 bases, the J end lost 6 bases, and 11 bases lay between the germline ends.